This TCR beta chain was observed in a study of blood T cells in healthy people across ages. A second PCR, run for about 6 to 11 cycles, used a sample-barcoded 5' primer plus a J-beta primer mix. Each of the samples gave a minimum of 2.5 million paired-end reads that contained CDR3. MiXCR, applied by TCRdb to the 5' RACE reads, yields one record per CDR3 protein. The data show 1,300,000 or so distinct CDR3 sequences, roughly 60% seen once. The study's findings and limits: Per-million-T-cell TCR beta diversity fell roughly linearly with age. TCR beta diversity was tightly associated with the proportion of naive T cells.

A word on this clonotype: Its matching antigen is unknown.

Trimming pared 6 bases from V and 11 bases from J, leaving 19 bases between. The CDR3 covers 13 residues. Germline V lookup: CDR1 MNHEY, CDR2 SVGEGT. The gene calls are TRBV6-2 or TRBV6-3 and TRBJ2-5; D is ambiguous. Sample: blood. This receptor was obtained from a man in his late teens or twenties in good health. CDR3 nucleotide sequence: TGTGCCAGCAGCTCAGCCTCAATCTATCAGCAGTACTTC. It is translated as CASSSASIYQQYF.